The 18 T cell receptor beta chains given below trace back to one sample, sequenced in a study of CD8 T cells in Susac syndrome. RNA in amounts of roughly 0.5 to 1 ug was reverse transcribed with random hexamers. In TCRdb, the immunoSEQ multiplex PCR reads were re-called with MiXCR into one record per CDR3 protein. The sample holds about 60,000 distinct CDR3 sequences, 90% to 95% seen once. The sequenced sample consisted of CD8+ T cells from PBMCs. These receptors were obtained from a human donor with multiple sclerosis.

The chain employs TRBV19 and TRBJ1-5; D unresolved. The CDR3 is 13 residues long. Germline lookup yields CDR1 LNHDA and CDR2 SQIVND (reference sequence). Between the trimmed V and J ends, which lost 4 bases and 3 bases, there was a span of 7 bases. The CDR3: CASSTGDNQPQHF. As DNA, the CDR3 is TGTGCCAGTAGTACCGGAGACAATCAGCCCCAGCATTTT.

As for this clonotype: Germline is not matched at one junction end, which may reflect a read error. This rearrangement joins TRBV4-1 to TRBJ1-5, with 7 bases that match TRBD1. The CDR3 consists of 17 residues. CDR1 and CDR2 from the germline V gene are MGHRA and YSYEKL. CDR3 residues: CTSSHEYWTGQGQPQHF. The CDR3 nucleotides read TGCACCAGCAGCCACGAATATTGGACAGGCCAAGGTCAGCCCCAGCATTTT.

This clonotype has just one count. The chain has TRBV5-1 and TRBJ2-3; TRBD1 agrees at 10 bases. Looked up from germline, CDR1 is SGHRS and CDR2 is YFSETQ. The CDR3 totals 16 residues. Trimming removed 4 bases from V and 5 bases from J; junction bases left unmatched: 10. The CDR3 bases are TGCGCCAGCAGCATCATGGGACAGGGGCTTGGAGATACGCAGTATTTT. This encodes CASSIMGQGLGDTQYF.

The chain recombines TRBV7-3 with TRBJ2-5; TRBD2 matches at 11 bases. V lost 3 bases and J lost 1; bases outside the gene matches: 10. Looked up from germline, CDR1 is SGHTA and CDR2 is FQGTGA. This CDR3 region has 18 residues. CDR3 DNA sequence: TGTGCCAGCAGCTTCACCGCTAGCGGGGGGACATTCCAAGAGACCCAGTACTTC. Translation: CASSFTASGGTFQETQYF.

The chain combines TRBV20-1 with TRBJ2-6; D is ambiguous. V lost 0 bases to trimming and J lost 10 bases, with 4 bases between them. Germline CDR1 DFQATT, CDR2 SNEGSKA (reference sequence). The CDR3 length is 11 residues. CDR3 nucleotides: TGCAGTGCTAGAGAGGAAAACGTCCTGACTTTC. Translated: CSAREENVLTF.

This chain connects TRBV30 to TRBJ1-2, with a weak D call TRBD1 (6 bases). V gave up 2 bases and J gave up 4 bases, with 11 bases separating them. Germline lookup yields CDR1 GTSNPN and CDR2 SVGIG (reference sequence). This CDR3 has 13 amino acids. Here the CDR3 reads CAWSFGGGYGYTF. CDR3 nucleotide sequence: TGTGCCTGGAGTTTCGGGGGCGGCTATGGCTACACCTTC.

This rearrangement joins TRBV6-4 to TRBJ2-3; 9 bases agree with TRBD2. V was pared by 2 bases and J by 4 bases, with 4 bases of the junction left unmatched. This CDR3 contains 15 residues. Germline CDR1 is MRHNA and CDR2 is SNTAGT. CDR3 protein: CASSDRTSEADTQYF. The CDR3 DNA is TGTGCCAGCAGTGACCGGACTAGCGAGGCAGATACGCAGTATTTT.

The chain combines TRBV7-2 with TRBJ2-7; TRBD2 matches 11 bases. CDR3 length equals 15 residues. V trimming: 6 bases; J trimming: 4 bases; junction bases outside the gene matches: 8. Germline loops: CDR1 SGHTA, CDR2 FQGNSA. The CDR3 DNA is TGTGCCAGCAGTTCCACTAGCGGGGGTGTTTACGAGCAGTACTTC. This encodes CASSSTSGGVYEQYF.

Here the CDR3 reads CSGWDRGMTGELFF. The CDR3 DNA reads as TGCAGTGGTTGGGACAGGGGTATGACCGGGGAGCTGTTTTTT. The chain couples TRBV20-1 to TRBJ2-2, with 10 bases fitting TRBD1. CDR3 length: 14 residues. CDR1 is DFQATT and CDR2 is SNEGSKA in the germline V gene (reference sequence). J was trimmed by 5 bases and V by 7 bases; bases with no gene match: 7.

The chain combines TRBV27 with TRBJ2-3; maybe TRBD2 (6 bases). The CDR3 has 14 amino acids. V was clipped by 8 bases and J by 8 bases, with 20 bases between them. Per the germline V gene, CDR1 is MNHEY and CDR2 is SMNVEV (reference sequence). CDR3 sequence: CASRMGSLTSTQYF. The CDR3 bases are TGTGCCAGCCGCATGGGCTCGTTGACTAGTACGCAGTATTTT.

The rearrangement joins TRBV15 to TRBJ1-5; D not certain. V was clipped by 3 bases and J by 0 bases, with 6 bases between them. Germline CDR1 is LNHNV and CDR2 is YYDKDF (reference sequence). The CDR3 consists of 14 residues. This CDR3 is CATSSGYSNQPQHF. The CDR3 DNA sequence: TGTGCCACCAGCAGCGGGTATAGCAATCAGCCCCAGCATTTT.

This clonotype was recorded only once. This chain joins TRBV3-1 and TRBJ1-1; D is uncertain. The length of the CDR3 is 14 residues. Per germline, CDR1 LGHDT and CDR2 YNNKEL (reference sequence). The germline V and J ends were trimmed by 4 bases and 3 bases, with 12 bases remaining between them. This CDR3 is CASSRRIQDTEAFF. CDR3 in DNA: TGTGCCAGCAGCCGGCGGATTCAAGACACTGAAGCTTTCTTT.

The chain joins TRBV12-3 or TRBV12-4 to TRBJ2-1, with D unclear. The length of the CDR3 is 17 residues. V was cut by 6 bases and J by 8 bases, with 26 bases left in between. CDR3 amino acids: CASSLAQTINIRDEQFF. DNA of the CDR3: TGTGCCAGCAGCTTGGCCCAAACTATAAATATACGAGATGAGCAGTTCTTC.

This chain connects TRBV2 to TRBJ2-1, with TRBD2 identical over 9 bases. Per germline, CDR1 SNHLY and CDR2 FYNNEI. The CDR3 is made up of 13 amino acids. Unmatched junction bases numbered 6, after V lost 8 bases and J lost 7 bases. DNA for the CDR3: TGTGCCAGCGAAAAGACTAGCGGAAATGAGCAGTTCTTC. It specifies CASEKTSGNEQFF. The full variable domain, completed using reference TRBV2 and TRBJ2-1, is EPEVTQTPSHQVTQMGQEVILRCVPISNHLYFYWYRQILGQKVEFLVSFYNNEISEKSEIFDDQFSVERPDGSNFTLKIRSTKLEDSAMYFCASEKTSGNEQFFGPGTRLTVL.

The V and J genes are TRBV12-3 or TRBV12-4 and TRBJ2-7; D call uncertain. The V gene lost 6 bases and the J gene lost 3 bases, with 12 bases spanning the gap. The CDR3 length is 13 residues. DNA of the CDR3: TGTGCCAGCAGCCCAGCCTACAACTACGAGCAGTACTTC. It codes for CASSPAYNYEQYF.

This rearrangement joins TRBV11-3 to TRBJ2-1; TRBD1 matches at 8 bases. The V and J ends lost 5 bases and 6 bases, in that order; junction bases with no gene match: 9. Germline-derived CDR1 and CDR2 are SGHNT and YENEEA. CDR3 length: 15 amino acids. The CDR3 protein is CASSQGAGGLNEQFF. CDR3 coding DNA: TGTGCCAGCAGCCAAGGGGCAGGGGGCCTCAATGAGCAGTTCTTC.

J is TRBJ2-3 and V is TRBV13, with a weak D call TRBD1 (6 bases). Trimming took off 7 bases at V and 7 bases at J, with 18 bases between the two ends. Germline values: CDR1 PRHDT, CDR2 FYEKMQ (reference sequence). The length of the CDR3 is 14 residues. In DNA form, the CDR3 reads TGTGCCAGCACTTCACAGGGAGAAGGAAATACGCAGTATTTT. The encoded protein is CASTSQGEGNTQYF.

The chain employs TRBV6-1 and TRBJ2-1; 10 bases line up with TRBD2. V lost 1 base to trimming and J lost 8 bases; unmatched junction nucleotides: 14. Germline loops: CDR1 MNHNS, CDR2 SASEGT. The length of the CDR3 is 18 residues. CDR3 in amino acids: CASSEGLAGGPIGDEQFF. The CDR3 region has the DNA TGTGCCAGCAGTGAAGGGTTAGCGGGAGGCCCCATTGGGGATGAGCAGTTCTTC.